This T cell receptor beta chain is from a study of cytomegalovirus exposure and HLA in healthy donors. Across the study: It was reported in a later analysis that the 120 validation repertoires used the same platform as the 666 first-cohort repertoires.

Profiling relied on immunoSEQ multiplex PCR, and the TCRdb table lists in-frame clones only, not all of them. Of 55,000 to 75,000 clones in the sample, roughly 94% are singletons; the top ten hold around 7%. Turning to this clone: The antigen is undetermined.

Findings of the study overall: High specificity and sensitivity for cytomegalovirus status were reported for the classifier. The study labeled about 160 TCR beta chains cytomegalovirus-associated. Most observed TCR sequences were rare, whereas some public TCRs were detected in many donors.

V lost 3 bases and J 3 bases, leaving 15 bases between the germline ends. Looked up from germline, CDR1 is LNHDA and CDR2 is SQIVND (reference sequence). The CDR3 is 16 residues long. Specimen: PBMCs. The chain combines TRBV19 with TRBJ1-5; D is ambiguous. This TCR was recovered from a woman aged 18 to 35 in good health and CMV-seropositive. DNA of the CDR3: TGTGCCAGTAGTATCGGATACGGGGTTTCCAATCAGCCCCAGCATTTT. Protein product: CASSIGYGVSNQPQHF.